These 6 T cell receptor beta chains were all obtained from the same sample, sequenced in a study of cytomegalovirus exposure and HLA in healthy donors. Sequencing was performed with immunoSEQ multiplex PCR; in TCRdb, only in-frame clones are kept and a portion is missing. In the table there are about 180,000 clones, around 84% of which are singletons. The specimen was PBMCs. The receptors shown here come from a man younger than 35 in good health and CMV-seropositive.

The V and J genes are TRBV6-5 and TRBJ1-2, with TRBD1 matching over 7 bases. V was clipped by 6 bases and J by 8 bases; unmatched bases: 12. Germline CDR1 reads MNHEY; CDR2 reads SVGAGI. This CDR3 spans 14 amino acids. The CDR3 is CASSVAQGWEGYTF. For the CDR3, the DNA is TGTGCCAGCAGCGTCGCACAGGGGTGGGAGGGCTACACCTTC.

This chain joins TRBV28 and TRBJ2-7; 8 bases are shared with TRBD2. The CDR3 sequence is 15 residues long. The germline CDR1 and CDR2 sequences are MDHEN and SYDVKM. Unmatched junction bases numbered 9, after V lost 5 bases and J lost 3 bases. CDR3 in DNA: TGTGCCAGCAGTGGAACCACTAGCGGCCACTACGAGCAGTACTTC. The encoded protein is CASSGTTSGHYEQYF.

The gene calls are TRBV7-2 and TRBJ2-7, with D possibly TRBD2 on 5 matching bases. The CDR3 length is 13 residues. V lost 4 bases to trimming and J lost 3 bases, with 10 bases between them. The germline CDR1 and CDR2 sequences are SGHTA and FQGNSA. For the CDR3, the DNA is TGTGCCAGCAGCTACGGACTCTTCTACGAGCAGTACTTC. This encodes CASSYGLFYEQYF.

The chain joins TRBV9 to TRBJ1-6, with a weak D call TRBD1 (5 bases). In germline, CDR1 is SGDLS, CDR2 YYNGEE. The V end lost 6 bases, the J end lost 6 bases, and 13 bases lay between the germline ends. The CDR3 sequence is 14 residues long. CDR3 region: CASTIGEANSPLHF. CDR3 DNA: TGTGCCAGCACCATAGGGGAAGCTAATTCACCCCTCCACTTT.

The chain has TRBV6-5 and TRBJ2-1; 8 nucleotides agree with TRBD2. The junction had 11 bases not matched to a gene; V was cut back by 6 bases and J by 7 bases. The CDR3 extends over 15 amino acids. Germline CDR1 and CDR2: MNHEY and SVGAGI. DNA of the CDR3: TGTGCCAGCAGATTCCTCCGGGGGGGAAGTAATGAGCAGTTCTTC. Translating it yields CASRFLRGGSNEQFF.

The rearrangement links TRBV5-1 to TRBJ1-2; D is perhaps TRBD1 (6 bases). Germline CDR1 and CDR2: SGHRS and YFSETQ. This CDR3 is built from 14 residues. Trimming left V 0 bases short and J 14 bases short, with 20 bases between. The DNA for the CDR3 is TGCGCCAGCAGCTTGGGGGGACAAGGGGGAGCCGATACCTTC. Its translation: CASSLGGQGGADTF.